The 24 T cell receptor beta chains given below trace back to one sample, sequenced in a study of vaccination and CD4 T cells after COVID-19. The treatment here: approximately nine-day PBMC culture with coronavirus spike peptide pools or control peptides (ViraFEST assay). The Oncomine TCR Beta short-read assay sequenced DNA from cultured CD4+ T cells. One entry per CDR3 protein, called by TCRdb with MiXCR from the PCR reads. The table has about 20,000 distinct CDR3 sequences, around 60% seen once. Antigens for these TCRs are unknown. Sequenced sample: CD4+ T cells from blood, cultured in vitro. The receptors come from a human donor who had recovered from COVID-19.

V gene TRBV6-1 combines with J gene TRBJ2-4; D is unclear. Germline V lookup: CDR1 MNHNS, CDR2 SASEGT. The CDR3 spans 15 residues. V lost 7 bases and J 0 bases, leaving 13 bases between the germline ends. The CDR3, as DNA: TGTGCCAGCATGTCTCCATCCATAGCCAAAAACATTCAGTACTTC. This gives the protein CASMSPSIAKNIQYF.

The chain carries TRBV28 and TRBJ2-7; D gene unclear. The CDR3 runs to 12 residues. V lost 7 bases to trimming and J lost 0 bases, with 7 bases between them. Germline loops: CDR1 MDHEN, CDR2 SYDVKM. The CDR3 protein is CASTTSSYEQYF. The CDR3 DNA sequence: TGTGCCAGCACTACCTCCTCCTACGAGCAGTACTTC. Together with reference TRBV28 and TRBJ2-7, the CDR3 gives the full variable domain: DVKVTQSSRYLVKRTGEKVFLECVQDMDHENMFWYRQDPGLGLRLIYFSYDVKMKEKGDIPEGYSVSREKKERFSLILESASTNQTSMYLCASTTSSYEQYFGPGTRLTVT.

This clonotype has just a few counts. The V call is TRBV10-1, the J call TRBJ1-5; 10 nucleotides align to TRBD1. Germline CDR1 WNHNN, CDR2 SYGVQD (reference sequence). The J segment lost 8 bases and the V segment lost 3 bases, leaving 7 bases of the junction unmatched. This CDR3 comprises 15 residues. The CDR3 sequence: CASSEVDRGQEPQHF. CDR3 DNA: TGCGCCAGCAGTGAAGTAGACAGGGGGCAAGAGCCCCAGCATTTT.

This clonotype was picked up a small number of times. The chain employs TRBV27 and TRBJ1-5, with D possibly matching TRBD1 (6 bases). The V end was cut by 1 base, the J end by 3 bases, with 13 bases between. Germline CDR1 MNHEY, CDR2 SMNVEV (reference sequence). The CDR3 totals 16 residues. CDR3 protein: CASSLLGQLNNQPQHF. The CDR3 DNA reads as TGTGCCAGCAGTTTATTAGGACAGCTTAACAATCAGCCCCAGCATTTT.

This chain links TRBV6-1 with TRBJ2-4, with D unclear. V lost 7 bases and J 2 bases, leaving 9 bases between the germline ends. The CDR3 spans 13 residues. Per germline, CDR1 MNHNS and CDR2 SASEGT. CDR3 sequence reads: CASTGTSKNIQYF. Written as DNA, the CDR3 is TGTGCCAGCACCGGCACCTCCAAAAACATTCAGTACTTC.

The V call is TRBV27, the J call TRBJ1-1; D perhaps matches TRBD1 (5 bases). The germline gives CDR1 MNHEY, CDR2 SMNVEV (reference sequence). V gave up 0 bases and J gave up 5 bases, with 10 bases separating them. The CDR3 consists of 14 residues. The CDR3 sequence is CASSLSKGQTEAFF. The CDR3 DNA sequence: TGTGCCAGCAGTTTATCGAAGGGGCAGACTGAAGCTTTCTTT.

This sequence joins TRBV20-1 and TRBJ2-6; no clear D. From germline, CDR1 is DFQATT and CDR2 SNEGSKA (reference sequence). The length of the CDR3 is 14 residues. Trimming removed 6 bases at V and 4 bases at J, with 13 bases between. For the CDR3, the DNA is TGCAGTGCCGAGTCACGTACCGGGGCCAACGTCCTGACTTTC. Protein product: CSAESRTGANVLTF.

V gene TRBV7-8 combines with J gene TRBJ1-1, with a tentative D call TRBD1 (6 bases). Trimming removed 1 base at V and 5 bases at J, with 14 bases between. This CDR3 contains 15 residues. The germline V gene encodes CDR1 SGHVS and CDR2 FQNEAQ. CDR3: CASSLEPGVGTEAFF. The CDR3 DNA reads TGTGCCAGCAGCTTAGAGCCAGGGGTGGGAACTGAAGCTTTCTTT.

This chain uses TRBV7-6 with TRBJ1-4, with a possible D match to TRBD1 (6 bases). Germline V gives CDR1 SGHVS, CDR2 FNYEAQ. The CDR3 loop spans 16 amino acids. V was trimmed by 2 bases and J by 0 bases, leaving 10 bases between them. The CDR3 sequence is CASSLQGTATNEKLFF. The DNA of the CDR3 is TGTGCCAGCAGCTTACAGGGGACTGCAACTAATGAAAAACTGTTTTTT.

This clonotype was seen a handful of times. The gene calls are TRBV10-3 and TRBJ1-5; 8 bases map to TRBD1. Trimming at V came to 6 bases and at J to 4 bases, leaving 8 bases not matched to a gene. Germline V gene data show CDR1 as ENHRY and CDR2 as SYGVKD. CDR3 length equals 15 residues. In nucleotides, the CDR3 is TGTGCCATCAGCACAGGACAGGGACTAAATCAGCCCCAGCATTTT. It is translated as CAISTGQGLNQPQHF.

The chain recombines TRBV29-1 with TRBJ1-1, with no clear D. The CDR3 totals 13 residues. V was pared by 2 bases and J by 1 base, with 8 bases between. The germline V gene encodes CDR1 SQVTM and CDR2 ANQGSEA. The CDR3 bases are TGCAGCGTTGAATATCAGGAGAACACTGAAGCTTTCTTT. It encodes CSVEYQENTEAFF.

The V and J genes are TRBV21-1 and TRBJ2-7; the table's D call TRBD1 went unverified against the DNA. TRBV21-1 is listed as a pseudogene. The CDR3 sequence is 16 residues long. The CDR3 loop reads CAGSDGTGKTPDEQYF. In nucleotides, the CDR3 is TGTGCCGGCAGCGACGGGACGGGGAAAACGCCCGACGAGCAGTACTTC.

V and J are TRBV10-3 and TRBJ1-2, with D tentatively TRBD1 (6 bases). This CDR3 is 15 amino acids long. The germline V and J ends were trimmed by 4 bases and 4 bases, with 16 bases remaining between them. The V gene's germline CDR1 is ENHRY and CDR2 SYGVKD. CDR3 protein: CAISASGTSVYGYTF. The CDR3 bases are TGTGCCATCAGTGCCTCCGGGACATCCGTCTATGGCTACACCTTC.

This chain's CDR3 is CASSPTGPNSPLHF. The DNA of the CDR3 is TGTGCCAGCAGCCCGACAGGGCCCAATTCACCCCTCCACTTT. The genes are TRBV6-4 and TRBJ1-6; 7 bases line up with TRBD1. In germline, CDR1 is MRHNA, CDR2 SNTAGT. V shed 6 bases and J 7 bases; nucleotides not matched to a gene: 6. This CDR3 contains 14 residues.

This clonotype was seen more than once but under ten times. J is TRBJ2-7 and V is TRBV27; D possibly corresponds to TRBD1 (6 bases). V dropped 6 bases and J dropped 7 bases, with 19 bases sitting between them. The germline gives CDR1 MNHEY, CDR2 SMNVEV (reference sequence). The CDR3 covers 14 residues. Here the CDR3 DNA reads TGTGCCAGCAGACGCCCCGGGACAAGGCAGGAGCAGTACTTC. It translates to CASRRPGTRQEQYF.

This clonotype is medium-sized within its sample. The chain is built from TRBV7-2 and TRBJ2-5, with 8 bases lining up with TRBD2. V lost 4 bases, J lost 5 bases, and 9 bases stayed unmatched. The CDR3 sequence is 15 residues long. Germline CDR1 and CDR2: SGHTA and FQGNSA. Here the CDR3 DNA reads TGTGCCAGCAGCTCCCTGCCGGGAGGGAGGGAGACCCAGTACTTC. It is translated as CASSSLPGGRETQYF.

V and J are TRBV10-3 and TRBJ2-3; 9 bases are a match to TRBD2. Unmatched junction bases numbered 22, after V lost 3 bases and J lost 0 bases. Per the germline V gene, CDR1 is ENHRY and CDR2 is SYGVKD. This CDR3 comprises 22 residues. CDR3 in amino acids: CAISDFLGTVGGRAMSTDTQYF. CDR3 nucleotide sequence: TGTGCCATCAGTGATTTTCTGGGCACGGTTGGCGGGAGGGCGATGAGCACAGATACGCAGTATTTT.

The chain employs TRBV2 and TRBJ2-3, with 8 positions matching TRBD2. The CDR3 is 14 residues long. Germline CDR1 is SNHLY and CDR2 is FYNNEI. Germline trimming cut 7 bases from V and 3 bases from J; bases unmatched to any gene: 6. CDR3 amino acids: CASKGLVGTDTQYF. As DNA, the CDR3 is TGTGCCAGCAAGGGACTAGTGGGTACAGATACGCAGTATTTT.

The chain is built from TRBV18 and TRBJ2-3, with D unresolved. Germline CDR1 is KGHSH and CDR2 is LQKENI. The CDR3 is made up of 13 amino acids. The V gene lost 4 bases and the J gene lost 4 bases, with 9 bases spanning the gap. The CDR3 DNA sequence: TGTGCCAGCTCACAAGGGTTCTCAGATACGCAGTATTTT. This gives the protein CASSQGFSDTQYF.

This clonotype was recorded only once. The chain employs TRBV7-9 and TRBJ2-1; TRBD1 aligns across 10 bases. Germline V lookup: CDR1 SEHNR, CDR2 FQNEAQ (reference sequence). The V segment lost 2 bases and the J segment 0 bases; nucleotides outside the gene matches: 4. This CDR3 spans 17 amino acids. CDR3 in amino acids: CASSLRQGASSYNEQFF. The CDR3 nucleotides read TGTGCCAGCAGCTTAAGACAGGGGGCGAGCTCCTACAATGAGCAGTTCTTC. Full variable domain (rest looked up from reference TRBV7-9 and TRBJ2-1): DTGVSQNPRHKITKRGQNVTFRCDPISEHNRLYWYRQTLGQGPEFLTYFQNEAQLEKSRLLSDRFSAERPKGSFSTLEIQRTEQGDSAMYLCASSLRQGASSYNEQFFGPGTRLTVL.

The chain is built from TRBV9 and TRBJ1-6; unclear D gene. Trimming pared 3 bases from V and 7 bases from J, leaving 14 bases between. The germline V gene has CDR1 SGDLS and CDR2 YYNGEE. CDR3 length: 15 residues. The CDR3 spells CASSGTPAPNSPLHF. In DNA form, the CDR3 reads TGTGCCAGCAGCGGGACGCCCGCCCCCAATTCACCCCTCCACTTT.

This chain joins TRBV19 and TRBJ1-5; D is unresolved. CDR3 length: 15 residues. V was cut by 1 base and J by 3 bases, with 10 bases left in between. CDR1 and CDR2 (germline): LNHDA, SQIVND (reference sequence). This CDR3 reads CASSIAGGTNQPQHF. The CDR3 DNA sequence: TGTGCCAGTAGTATAGCTGGAGGTACCAATCAGCCCCAGCATTTT.

The chain links TRBV7-9 to TRBJ2-7, with a weak D call TRBD2 (6 bases). V was pared by 5 bases and J by 0 bases, with 11 bases between. The CDR3 is made up of 14 amino acids. Germline V gives CDR1 SEHNR, CDR2 FQNEAQ (reference sequence). CDR3 nucleotides: TGTGCCAGCAGCCGCGGGACCCTCTCCTACGAGCAGTACTTC. This sequence encodes CASSRGTLSYEQYF.

This clonotype has more than one count but fewer than ten. The chain uses TRBV20-1 and TRBJ1-3; D remains ambiguous. V shed 1 base and J shed 2 bases, with 6 bases lying between them. The CDR3 totals 13 residues. Germline V lookup: CDR1 DFQATT, CDR2 SNEGSKA (reference sequence). The CDR3 nucleotides are TGCAGTGCTAGAGCTCCAACTGGAAACACCATATATTTT. Its protein product is CSARAPTGNTIYF.